The rows below give T cell receptor beta chains drawn from one sample of a study of cytomegalovirus exposure and HLA in healthy donors. Clones were sequenced by immunoSEQ multiplex PCR, and TCRdb holds only the in-frame ones, with some missing. The sample has hundreds of thousands of clones; 80% to 90% are singletons. The sequenced sample consisted of PBMCs. The receptors derive from a young woman in good health and CMV-seronegative. CDR3s include the opening cysteine and the closing phenylalanine or tryptophan. D genes are given only for firm matches. Clone size is given for some rows only: seen once, a few or many times, or a class if the clone is expanded.

cdr3_aa: CASSPFSGSSYNEQFF
clone_size: -
d_call: -
v_call: TRBV27

cdr3_aa: CASSNTGPYGPQHF
clone_size: -
d_call: -
v_call: TRBV6-1

cdr3_aa: CASSEPRSAEAFF
clone_size: -
d_call: -
v_call: TRBV25-1

cdr3_aa: CASSARRDSLEAFF
clone_size: -
d_call: TRBD1
v_call: TRBV9

cdr3_aa: CASSQDNRVGETQYF
clone_size: -
d_call: -
v_call: TRBV4-1

cdr3_aa: CASSDGGGLNTEAFF
clone_size: -
d_call: -
v_call: TRBV10-1

cdr3_aa: CASSFRSGGSYEQYF
clone_size: -
d_call: TRBD2
v_call: TRBV7-2

cdr3_aa: CASSQGGGIAKNIQYF
clone_size: -
d_call: -
v_call: TRBV5-4

cdr3_aa: CASSVTPGQGFNEQFF
clone_size: -
d_call: TRBD1
v_call: TRBV9

cdr3_aa: CASSLDRFSGNTIYF
clone_size: -
d_call: TRBD1
v_call: TRBV6-5

cdr3_aa: CASSFQGGTEAFF
clone_size: -
d_call: -
v_call: TRBV5-4

cdr3_aa: CASSLDRGTYEQYF
clone_size: -
d_call: -
v_call: TRBV11-2

cdr3_aa: CAWSEGGYGYTF
clone_size: -
d_call: -
v_call: TRBV30

cdr3_aa: CASSLAPDTQYF
clone_size: -
d_call: -
v_call: TRBV7-2

cdr3_aa: CASSTQGTGELFF
clone_size: -
d_call: TRBD1
v_call: TRBV5-1

cdr3_aa: CASNGGDEAFF
clone_size: -
d_call: -
v_call: TRBV30

cdr3_aa: CAISGDRGDYEQYF
clone_size: -
d_call: TRBD1
v_call: TRBV10-3

cdr3_aa: CASSDIAGGRPDTQYF
clone_size: -
d_call: TRBD2
v_call: TRBV10-1

cdr3_aa: CASRLGGRDRGRDTEAFF
clone_size: -
d_call: TRBD1
v_call: TRBV5-1

cdr3_aa: CASSQQTGGREKLFF
clone_size: -
d_call: TRBD1
v_call: TRBV4-1

cdr3_aa: CASSVGSGLNGYTF
clone_size: once
d_call: -
v_call: TRBV7-9

cdr3_aa: CASSEERQRLAKNIQYF
clone_size: -
d_call: -
v_call: TRBV2

cdr3_aa: CASSGRDSGQYF
clone_size: once
d_call: -
v_call: TRBV7-9

cdr3_aa: CASSYSTGGYEQYF
clone_size: -
d_call: TRBD2
v_call: TRBV6-5

cdr3_aa: CASSAQGPASYNSPLHF
clone_size: few
d_call: TRBD1
v_call: TRBV5-4

cdr3_aa: CSVEEAASGSETQYF
clone_size: -
d_call: TRBD2
v_call: TRBV29-1

cdr3_aa: CASSQDRALAGGRTGELFF
clone_size: -
d_call: TRBD2
v_call: TRBV4-1

cdr3_aa: CASSGTVSTDTQYF
clone_size: -
d_call: TRBD1
v_call: TRBV7-2

cdr3_aa: CASSLSLAGGSHATDTQYF
clone_size: -
d_call: TRBD2
v_call: TRBV5-1

cdr3_aa: CASSVWPSGTYTDTQYF
clone_size: -
d_call: TRBD2
v_call: TRBV9

cdr3_aa: CALGRGLDGRELFF
clone_size: few
d_call: -
v_call: TRBV6-5